This is a list of T cell receptor beta chains from one sample in a study of shared clonotypes between healthy human individuals. Clones were sequenced by immunoSEQ multiplex PCR, and TCRdb holds only the in-frame ones, with some missing. The sample has approximately 810,000 clones, 80% to 95% seen once. The sequenced sample was naive CD8+ T cells sorted from blood. Receptors were obtained from a man between 25 and 39 years old in good health. Both conserved end residues are part of each CDR3. The order of the fields is CDR3 DNA, CDR3 protein, V gene, J gene, D gene, clone size. The D gene is left open where the match is weak. Clone size is given for some rows only: seen once, a few or many times, or a class if the clone is expanded.

CDR3 DNA: TGCGCCAGCAGTCTAGCGGGAGCCAAAAATGAGCAGTTCTTC
CDR3 protein: CASSLAGAKNEQFF
V gene: TRBV10-1
J gene: TRBJ2-1
D gene: TRBD2
clone size: .

CDR3 DNA: TGCGCCAGCAGCCGGACTAGCGGCGAACGGTACCAAGAGACCCAGTACTTC
CDR3 protein: CASSRTSGERYQETQYF
V gene: TRBV4-1
J gene: TRBJ2-5
D gene: TRBD2
clone size: .

CDR3 DNA: TGTGCCAGCAGCGCCTCGACAGGGGCCAATCAGCCCCAGCATTTT
CDR3 protein: CASSASTGANQPQHF
V gene: TRBV7-6
J gene: TRBJ1-5
D gene: TRBD1
clone size: .

CDR3 DNA: TGTGCCACCAGCCCACCCCTCCTAGCGGGAGGGGGCAATGAGCAGTTCTTC
CDR3 protein: CATSPPLLAGGGNEQFF
V gene: TRBV15
J gene: TRBJ2-1
D gene: TRBD2
clone size: once

CDR3 DNA: TGTGCCAGCAGTGAACCAGACAGGACCATGAACACTGAAGCTTTCTTT
CDR3 protein: CASSEPDRTMNTEAFF
V gene: TRBV2
J gene: TRBJ1-1
D gene: .
clone size: .

CDR3 DNA: TGTGCCAGCAGCCATCCACCGGGACAAAGCCCCTACGAGCAGTACTTC
CDR3 protein: CASSHPPGQSPYEQYF
V gene: TRBV7-9
J gene: TRBJ2-7
D gene: .
clone size: .

CDR3 DNA: TGTGCCAGCAGCTTAGCGCAGGGAAAGACGTACGAGCAGTACTTC
CDR3 protein: CASSLAQGKTYEQYF
V gene: TRBV7-9
J gene: TRBJ2-7
D gene: .
clone size: .

CDR3 DNA: TGTGCCAGCAGTTGGACCGGGGCTTCCTACGAGCAGTACTTC
CDR3 protein: CASSWTGASYEQYF
V gene: TRBV27
J gene: TRBJ2-7
D gene: .
clone size: .

CDR3 DNA: TGTGCCAGCAGCCCTTTCGGACTAGCGGGAACACCCCGGGAGCTGTTTTTT
CDR3 protein: CASSPFGLAGTPRELFF
V gene: TRBV14
J gene: TRBJ2-2
D gene: TRBD2
clone size: .

CDR3 DNA: TGTGCCAGCAGCTCCCTCAGGAGCGGCTACACCTTC
CDR3 protein: CASSSLRSGYTF
V gene: TRBV11-2
J gene: TRBJ1-2
D gene: .
clone size: few

CDR3 DNA: TGCAGCGTTTTAGTGGCGGAAAAGATCTATGAGCAGTTCTTC
CDR3 protein: CSVLVAEKIYEQFF
V gene: TRBV29-1
J gene: TRBJ2-1
D gene: .
clone size: .

CDR3 DNA: TGCAGAAAGACCTATGGCTACACCTTC
CDR3 protein: CRKTYGYTF
V gene: TRBV11-2
J gene: TRBJ1-2
D gene: .
clone size: few

CDR3 DNA: TGCGCCAGCAGCGCTAATGATTTTCTATCCTACGAGCAGTACTTC
CDR3 protein: CASSANDFLSYEQYF
V gene: TRBV5-1
J gene: TRBJ2-7
D gene: .
clone size: once